This is a list of T cell receptor beta chains from one sample in a study of immune evolution from preneoplasia to lung adenocarcinoma. This table comes from immunoSEQ multiplex PCR, and its TCRdb copy is limited to in-frame clones, with some not included. The table records around 1,000 clones, around 76% of them present only once. The sequenced sample was FFPE atypical adenomatous hyperplasia tissue from the lung. All receptors derive from a person between 65 and 79 years old with lung adenocarcinoma. Both conserved end residues are part of each CDR3. The D gene is left open where the match is weak. Size values are once, few and many counts, or a class for expanded clones, and some rows have none.

D,size,J,V,DNA,CDR3
.,.,TRBJ1-2,TRBV30,TGTGCCTGGACAGTGGAACCCCTCCTTGGCTACACCTTC,CAWTVEPLLGYTF
.,.,TRBJ2-2,TRBV18,TGTGCCAGCTCACCATCGATCAATTCGAACACCGGGGAGCTGTTTTTT,CASSPSINSNTGELFF
TRBD1,.,TRBJ1-5,TRBV4-1,TGCGCCAGCAGCCATGACAGGGGTCAGCCCCAGCATTTT,CASSHDRGQPQHF
TRBD1,.,TRBJ2-3,TRBV18,TGTGCCAGCTCAGCGACAGGGGACGTAGGCCCAGATACGCAGTATTTT,CASSATGDVGPDTQYF
.,.,TRBJ2-3,TRBV28,TGTGCCAGTCTTACAGGGTTTGGGACAGATACGCAGTATTTT,CASLTGFGTDTQYF
.,.,TRBJ2-7,TRBV7-2,TGTGCCAGCAGCGCTTTGGACGGGGAGAGCTCCGAGCAGTACTTC,CASSALDGESSEQYF
.,.,TRBJ2-5,TRBV7-2,TGTGCCAGCAGCCCCACGGGGCGCGGGGAGACCCAGTACTTC,CASSPTGRGETQYF
.,.,TRBJ2-3,TRBV30,TGTGCCTGGAGTAGAGAGGGAGGCACAGATACGCAGTATTTT,CAWSREGGTDTQYF
.,.,TRBJ2-3,TRBV9,TGTGCCAGCAGCCCGACCGACGGTCTCACAGATACGCAGTATTTT,CASSPTDGLTDTQYF
TRBD1,.,TRBJ2-2,TRBV18,TGTGCCAGCTCACCCTCCTTGACGGGACAGGGAACCGGGGAGCTGTTTTTT,CASSPSLTGQGTGELFF
.,.,TRBJ2-3,TRBV5-1,TGTGCCAGCAGCCCAATTCTAGCGGGACAGGAAGATACGCAGTATTTT,CASSPILAGQEDTQYF
TRBD1,few,TRBJ1-1,TRBV29-1,TGCAGCGTTACGGACAGGGCGGACACTGAAGCTTTCTTT,CSVTDRADTEAFF
.,.,TRBJ1-2,TRBV30,TGTGCCTGGTTTTCACAGAACTATGGCTACACCTTC,CAWFSQNYGYTF
.,few,TRBJ2-1,TRBV4-1,TGCGCCAGCAGCCACCCCCGGGGTAGGTCCTACAATGAGCAGTTCTTC,CASSHPRGRSYNEQFF
.,.,TRBJ1-1,TRBV7-9,TGTGCCAGCATCGACGGGTTGAACACTGAAGCTTTCTTT,CASIDGLNTEAFF
.,.,TRBJ2-1,TRBV21-1,TGTGCCAGCAGCTCGGACACTTCCTCCTACAATGAGCAGTTCTTC,CASSSDTSSYNEQFF
TRBD2,.,TRBJ2-1,TRBV7-2,TGTGCCAGCAGCGATCGGACTAGCGGGACCCACAATGAGCAGTTCTTC,CASSDRTSGTHNEQFF
.,.,TRBJ2-5,TRBV19,TGTGCCAGTAGTATTGCTGGAGAGACCCAGTACTTC,CASSIAGETQYF
.,.,TRBJ1-5,TRBV28,TGTGCCAGCAATACAGGGAGAGGTCAGCCCCAGCATTTT,CASNTGRGQPQHF
TRBD2,.,TRBJ2-5,TRBV7-2,TGTGCCAGCAGCTTATCGGCTAGCGGGAGGGAGACCCAGTACTTC,CASSLSASGRETQYF
TRBD1,once,TRBJ2-1,TRBV4-3,TGCGCCAGCAGCCAAGATGGGACAGTCTCCTACAATGAGCAGTTCTTC,CASSQDGTVSYNEQFF
.,few,TRBJ1-1,TRBV13,TGTGCCAGCAGCTTCCAAACTGAAGCTTTCTTT,CASSFQTEAFF
TRBD1,.,TRBJ1-1,TRBV18,TGTGCCAGCTCACCCCAGGGGGCCGGCGTGAACACTGAAGCTTTCTTT,CASSPQGAGVNTEAFF
TRBD1,.,TRBJ2-3,TRBV11-3,TGTGCCAGCAGCCCCAGGACAGGGAGCACAGATACGCAGTATTTT,CASSPRTGSTDTQYF
.,.,TRBJ2-1,TRBV6-5,TGTGCCAGCAGTTACTCCTGGGGACGGGACAATGAGCAGTTCTTC,CASSYSWGRDNEQFF
.,.,TRBJ1-5,TRBV4-3,TGCGCCAGCAGCCAAGGGACGGCGGGAACTCAGCCCCAGCATTTT,CASSQGTAGTQPQHF
.,.,TRBJ1-1,TRBV6-1,TGTGCCAGCAAGATAGACGGGCGGAACACTGAAGCTTTCTTT,CASKIDGRNTEAFF
TRBD2,.,TRBJ2-5,TRBV5-6,TGTGCCAGCAGCTTGGGACTAGCGGGGCGAAAAGAGACCCAGTACTTC,CASSLGLAGRKETQYF
.,.,TRBJ1-5,TRBV5-1,TGCGCCAGCAGCTTTGACGGGACGGGATTAGGGGAGCCCCAGCATTTT,CASSFDGTGLGEPQHF
TRBD2,.,TRBJ2-6,TRBV2,TGTGCCAGCAGGCGGGGGACTGGAGCCAACGTCCTGACTTTC,CASRRGTGANVLTF
.,.,TRBJ2-7,TRBV7-2,TGTGCCAGCAGCTTTGGACTCGGCTCCTACGAGCAGTACTTC,CASSFGLGSYEQYF
.,.,TRBJ2-1,TRBV30,TGTGCCTGGAACTTGCGGGGCCACAATGAGCAGTTCTTC,CAWNLRGHNEQFF
.,.,TRBJ1-1,TRBV19,TGTGCCAGTTCCTGGATGGCTGGAAACACTGAAGCTTTCTTT,CASSWMAGNTEAFF
.,.,TRBJ2-7,TRBV29-1,TGCAGCGTCGCGACTAGAGATGCGGGCGAGCAGTACTTC,CSVATRDAGEQYF
.,.,TRBJ1-5,TRBV13,TGTGCCAGCGGGAGGGGTGGGAATCAGCCCCAGCATTTT,CASGRGGNQPQHF
TRBD1,.,TRBJ2-1,TRBV28,TGTGCCAGCAGCCAACCGGGACAGAAAAGCAATGAGCAGTTCTTC,CASSQPGQKSNEQFF
TRBD2,.,TRBJ2-6,TRBV2,TGTGCCAGCAGGCGGGGGACTGGGGCCAACGTCCTGACTTTC,CASRRGTGANVLTF
TRBD1,.,TRBJ2-1,TRBV7-3,TGTGCCAGCAGCTTAAGTAGCGCGGCAGGGGGCAATGAGCAGTTCTTC,CASSLSSAAGGNEQFF
.,.,TRBJ1-6,TRBV27,TGTGCCAGCAGTTTATATCGGGGGCGGGATTCACCCCTCCACTTT,CASSLYRGRDSPLHF
TRBD1,.,TRBJ1-2,TRBV15,TGTGCCACCAGCCCCACAGGGGGCCTCCATGGCTACACCTTC,CATSPTGGLHGYTF
TRBD1,.,TRBJ2-7,TRBV23-1,TGCGCCAGCGCCCGTCTGAGACAGGGACGACCAGCCTACGAGCAGTACTTC,CASARLRQGRPAYEQYF
.,few,TRBJ2-1,TRBV6-5,.,CASSSSPQLDEQFF
.,.,TRBJ2-7,TRBV11-3,TGTGCCAGCAGCTTAGATGGAGGCAGGGCCTTTTCCTACGAGCAGTACTTC,CASSLDGGRAFSYEQYF
.,.,TRBJ2-2,TRBV10-1,TGCGCCAGCAGTGAGAGGCAGGCGAACACCGGGGAGCTGTTTTTT,CASSERQANTGELFF
.,.,TRBJ1-1,TRBV21-1,TGTGCCAGCAGCCCACAGGGGCGGGGTACTGAAGCTTTCTTT,CASSPQGRGTEAFF
.,.,TRBJ1-5,TRBV27,TGTGCCAGCCGTCCCCTTACAAACGACGCTTATCAGCCCCAGCATTTT,CASRPLTNDAYQPQHF
.,.,TRBJ2-7,TRBV4-3,TGCGCCAGCAGCCAAGTTTTGGGGCACGAGCAGTACTTC,CASSQVLGHEQYF
.,few,TRBJ1-2,TRBV4-2,TGTGCCAGCAGCCAAGGCTTTATCGGACAGCTATATGGCTACACCTTC,CASSQGFIGQLYGYTF